These T cell receptor beta chains were read from a single sample in a study of CD8+ T cells in alopecia areata. TCRdb keeps only in-frame clones here, not all; method: immunoSEQ multiplex PCR. The sample includes some 170,000 clones, roughly 60% of them seen just once. This material consisted of CD4+ T cells sorted from blood, taken at approximately week 60, from a patient treated with tofacitinib. The receptor set was obtained from a human donor with alopecia areata. CDR3s include the opening cysteine and the closing phenylalanine or tryptophan. D genes are given only for firm matches. Not all rows give a size; the values are once, few, many and, for expanded clones, a class.

d_call: -
v_call: TRBV6-5
clone_size: -
j_call: TRBJ2-7
cdr3_aa: CASSQGTYEQYF
cdr3_nt: TGTGCCAGCAGTCAGGGGACCTACGAGCAGTACTTC

d_call: -
v_call: TRBV29-1
clone_size: -
j_call: TRBJ2-2
cdr3_aa: CSVKNGGNTGELFF
cdr3_nt: TGCAGCGTTAAGAACGGGGGAAACACCGGGGAGCTGTTTTTT

d_call: -
v_call: TRBV4-2
clone_size: -
j_call: TRBJ1-6
cdr3_aa: CASSQDGNNSPLHF
cdr3_nt: TGTGCCAGCAGCCAAGACGGCAACAATTCACCCCTCCACTTT

d_call: -
v_call: TRBV30
clone_size: -
j_call: TRBJ1-5
cdr3_aa: CAWSDTSNQPQHF
cdr3_nt: TGTGCCTGGAGTGACACGAGCAATCAGCCCCAGCATTTT

d_call: TRBD2
v_call: TRBV28
clone_size: -
j_call: TRBJ2-7
cdr3_aa: CASSWGGEQYF
cdr3_nt: TGTGCCAGCAGTTGGGGGGGCGAGCAGTACTTC

d_call: -
v_call: TRBV6-1
clone_size: -
j_call: TRBJ2-2
cdr3_aa: CASSEYGRMITGELFF
cdr3_nt: TGTGCCAGCAGTGAATACGGCAGGATGATCACCGGGGAGCTGTTTTTT

d_call: -
v_call: TRBV10-3
clone_size: few
j_call: TRBJ2-7
cdr3_aa: CAILDRMSYEQYF
cdr3_nt: TGTGCCATCCTAGACAGAATGAGCTACGAGCAGTACTTC

d_call: TRBD1
v_call: TRBV29-1
clone_size: -
j_call: TRBJ1-1
cdr3_aa: CSVDFRGDTEAFF
cdr3_nt: TGCAGCGTTGATTTCAGGGGGGACACTGAAGCTTTCTTT

d_call: TRBD1
v_call: TRBV27
clone_size: -
j_call: TRBJ2-1
cdr3_aa: CASSAMGQSGGIDNEQFF
cdr3_nt: TGTGCCAGCAGTGCAATGGGGCAGTCAGGGGGAATTGACAATGAGCAGTTCTTC

d_call: -
v_call: TRBV7-8
clone_size: -
j_call: TRBJ1-4
cdr3_aa: CASSMGINEKLFF
cdr3_nt: TGTGCCAGCAGCATGGGGATTAATGAAAAACTGTTTTTT

d_call: -
v_call: TRBV7-2
clone_size: -
j_call: TRBJ2-7
cdr3_aa: CASSLRGAYEQYF
cdr3_nt: TGTGCCAGCAGCTTACGAGGGGCCTACGAGCAGTACTTC

d_call: -
v_call: TRBV29-1
clone_size: -
j_call: TRBJ2-7
cdr3_aa: CSVEGTRGYEQYF
cdr3_nt: TGCAGCGTTGAAGGGACTCGCGGCTACGAGCAGTACTTC

d_call: TRBD1
v_call: TRBV29-1
clone_size: -
j_call: TRBJ2-7
cdr3_aa: CSVGDRRSYEQYF
cdr3_nt: TGCAGCGTTGGGGACAGGCGTTCCTACGAGCAGTACTTC

d_call: -
v_call: TRBV5-6
clone_size: few
j_call: TRBJ1-2
cdr3_aa: CASSLTNYGYTF
cdr3_nt: TGTGCCAGCAGCTTGACGAACTATGGCTACACCTTC

d_call: TRBD1
v_call: TRBV25-1
clone_size: -
j_call: TRBJ1-2
cdr3_aa: CASSPQGTATYGYTF
cdr3_nt: TGTGCCAGCAGTCCCCAGGGGACAGCCACTTATGGCTACACCTTC

d_call: TRBD1
v_call: TRBV6-1
clone_size: many
j_call: TRBJ2-7
cdr3_aa: CASTRDRGYEQYF
cdr3_nt: TGTGCCAGCACCCGGGACAGGGGATACGAGCAGTACTTC

d_call: -
v_call: TRBV10-3
clone_size: -
j_call: TRBJ2-5
cdr3_aa: CAISESGETQYF
cdr3_nt: TGTGCCATCAGTGAGTCAGGGGAGACCCAGTACTTC

d_call: -
v_call: TRBV7-7
clone_size: -
j_call: TRBJ2-5
cdr3_aa: CASSLFGRDQETQYF
cdr3_nt: TGTGCCAGCAGCTTATTCGGCAGGGACCAAGAGACCCAGTACTTC

d_call: -
v_call: TRBV6-6
clone_size: -
j_call: TRBJ1-1
cdr3_aa: CASSQQDTEAFF
cdr3_nt: TGTGCCAGCAGCCAACAAGACACTGAAGCTTTCTTT

d_call: -
v_call: TRBV2
clone_size: few
j_call: TRBJ2-1
cdr3_aa: CASSEGTIGEQFF
cdr3_nt: TGTGCCAGCAGTGAGGGCACCATAGGGGAGCAGTTCTTC

d_call: -
v_call: TRBV27
clone_size: -
j_call: TRBJ2-1
cdr3_aa: CASSFTDPPRQFF
cdr3_nt: TGTGCCAGCAGTTTTACCGACCCGCCGCGTCAGTTCTTC

d_call: TRBD1
v_call: TRBV7-9
clone_size: -
j_call: TRBJ1-1
cdr3_aa: CASSRQGATEAFF
cdr3_nt: TGTGCCAGCAGCCGACAGGGGGCCACTGAAGCTTTCTTT

d_call: -
v_call: TRBV30
clone_size: once
j_call: TRBJ2-1
cdr3_aa: CAWSRSGYGEQFF
cdr3_nt: TGTGCCTGGAGTCGGAGTGGGTACGGTGAGCAGTTCTTC

d_call: -
v_call: TRBV5-1
clone_size: -
j_call: TRBJ2-7
cdr3_aa: CASSSLLSVQYF
cdr3_nt: TGCGCCAGCAGCTCTCTATTATCGGTGCAGTACTTC

d_call: -
v_call: TRBV7-8
clone_size: few
j_call: TRBJ1-6
cdr3_aa: CASSLGEPLHF
cdr3_nt: TGTGCCAGCAGCTTAGGGGAGCCCCTCCACTTT

d_call: -
v_call: TRBV20-1
clone_size: -
j_call: TRBJ1-2
cdr3_aa: CSAHQGHGYTF
cdr3_nt: TGCAGTGCTCATCAGGGCCATGGCTACACCTTC

d_call: -
v_call: TRBV25-1
clone_size: -
j_call: TRBJ2-7
cdr3_aa: CASSGAGPYEQYF
cdr3_nt: TGTGCCAGCAGTGGGGCAGGTCCATACGAGCAGTACTTC

d_call: -
v_call: TRBV30
clone_size: -
j_call: TRBJ1-2
cdr3_aa: CAWSGLGRRSYGYTF
cdr3_nt: TGTGCCTGGAGTGGGCTTGGCAGACGATCCTATGGCTACACCTTC

d_call: -
v_call: TRBV4-1
clone_size: -
j_call: TRBJ2-3
cdr3_aa: CASSQDPRGDTQYF
cdr3_nt: TGCGCCAGCAGCCAAGACCCCAGGGGAGATACGCAGTATTTT

d_call: -
v_call: TRBV30
clone_size: -
j_call: TRBJ2-3
cdr3_aa: CAWSWIRTTDTQYF
cdr3_nt: TGTGCCTGGAGTTGGATCCGAACCACAGATACGCAGTATTTT

d_call: -
v_call: TRBV4-1
clone_size: -
j_call: TRBJ2-5
cdr3_aa: CASSQGDRETQYF
cdr3_nt: TGCGCCAGCAGCCAGGGTGATCGGGAGACCCAGTACTTC

d_call: TRBD2
v_call: TRBV6-5
clone_size: -
j_call: TRBJ2-5
cdr3_aa: CASSYRRGQETQYF
cdr3_nt: TGTGCCAGCAGTTACCGGCGGGGGCAAGAGACCCAGTACTTC

d_call: -
v_call: TRBV14
clone_size: -
j_call: TRBJ2-1
cdr3_aa: CASSPLGGPLYNEQFF
cdr3_nt: TGTGCCAGCAGCCCCTTGGGGGGGCCTCTTTACAATGAGCAGTTCTTC

d_call: -
v_call: TRBV25-1
clone_size: few
j_call: TRBJ1-6
cdr3_aa: CASMDPLGDLTLHF
cdr3_nt: TGTGCCAGCATGGATCCTTTGGGGGATTTAACCCTCCACTTT

d_call: TRBD2
v_call: TRBV4-2
clone_size: -
j_call: TRBJ2-3
cdr3_aa: CASSQELRGGGTDTQYF
cdr3_nt: TGTGCCAGCAGCCAAGAACTCCGCGGGGGGGGCACAGATACGCAGTATTTT

d_call: TRBD2
v_call: TRBV5-6
clone_size: few
j_call: TRBJ2-5
cdr3_aa: CASSPRGGAEETQYF
cdr3_nt: TGTGCCAGCAGCCCCCGCGGGGGGGCGGAAGAGACCCAGTACTTC

d_call: -
v_call: TRBV29-1
clone_size: medium-sized
j_call: TRBJ2-6
cdr3_aa: CSALGATKGTGANVLTF
cdr3_nt: TGCAGCGCCCTGGGCGCTACGAAGGGGACCGGGGCCAACGTCCTGACTTTC

d_call: TRBD1
v_call: TRBV27
clone_size: -
j_call: TRBJ2-1
cdr3_aa: CASTPRTGAPNEQFF
cdr3_nt: TGTGCCAGCACCCCCCGGACAGGGGCGCCCAATGAGCAGTTCTTC

d_call: -
v_call: TRBV14
clone_size: few
j_call: TRBJ1-2
cdr3_aa: CASSQASGFYGYTF
cdr3_nt: TGTGCCAGCAGCCAAGCATCTGGATTCTATGGCTACACCTTC

d_call: TRBD1
v_call: TRBV29-1
clone_size: -
j_call: TRBJ1-1
cdr3_aa: CSVRTGAIGTEAFF
cdr3_nt: TGCAGCGTCCGGACAGGGGCTATTGGCACTGAAGCTTTCTTT

d_call: -
v_call: TRBV30
clone_size: few
j_call: TRBJ2-3
cdr3_aa: CAWSDGRVTDTQYF
cdr3_nt: TGTGCCTGGAGTGACGGCAGGGTAACAGATACGCAGTATTTT

d_call: TRBD1
v_call: TRBV7-9
clone_size: -
j_call: TRBJ1-2
cdr3_aa: CASSLASGGYGYTF
cdr3_nt: TGTGCCAGCAGCTTAGCGTCAGGGGGGTATGGCTACACCTTC

d_call: TRBD1
v_call: TRBV30
clone_size: -
j_call: TRBJ1-2
cdr3_aa: CALSGGGYTF
cdr3_nt: TGTGCCCTGTCAGGGGGGGGCTACACCTTC

d_call: -
v_call: TRBV29-1
clone_size: few
j_call: TRBJ2-3
cdr3_aa: CSVRLGLGTDTQYF
cdr3_nt: TGCAGCGTTAGACTGGGGCTGGGCACAGATACGCAGTATTTT

d_call: -
v_call: TRBV30
clone_size: -
j_call: TRBJ2-5
cdr3_aa: CAWSAGEGWQEETQYF
cdr3_nt: TGTGCCTGGAGTGCAGGGGAGGGGTGGCAGGAAGAGACCCAGTACTTC

d_call: TRBD1
v_call: TRBV2
clone_size: -
j_call: TRBJ2-7
cdr3_aa: CASSVRTGGYEQYF
cdr3_nt: TGTGCCAGCAGTGTGAGGACAGGGGGCTACGAGCAGTACTTC

d_call: -
v_call: TRBV15
clone_size: -
j_call: TRBJ2-5
cdr3_aa: CATSRGEETQYF
cdr3_nt: TGTGCCACCAGTCGCGGGGAAGAGACCCAGTACTTC

d_call: -
v_call: TRBV4-1
clone_size: -
j_call: TRBJ2-3
cdr3_aa: CASSQVRSGGDTQYF
cdr3_nt: TGCGCCAGCAGCCAAGTGAGGTCAGGCGGAGATACGCAGTATTTT

d_call: -
v_call: TRBV10-3
clone_size: -
j_call: TRBJ1-1
cdr3_aa: CAISESGVGTEAFF
cdr3_nt: TGTGCCATCAGTGAGTCTGGGGTGGGGACTGAAGCTTTCTTT

d_call: -
v_call: TRBV25-1
clone_size: -
j_call: TRBJ1-1
cdr3_aa: CASSESGFVNTEAFF
cdr3_nt: TGTGCCAGCAGTGAATCAGGTTTCGTTAACACTGAAGCTTTCTTT

d_call: -
v_call: TRBV7-8
clone_size: few
j_call: TRBJ1-5
cdr3_aa: CASSLEEWGARHNQPQHF
cdr3_nt: TGTGCCAGCAGCTTAGAGGAATGGGGGGCACGGCACAATCAGCCCCAGCATTTT

d_call: TRBD1
v_call: TRBV25-1
clone_size: few
j_call: TRBJ1-6
cdr3_aa: CASSELPGQVNSPLHF
cdr3_nt: TGTGCCAGCAGTGAGTTACCGGGACAGGTTAATTCACCCCTCCACTTT

d_call: -
v_call: TRBV6-6
clone_size: few
j_call: TRBJ2-7
cdr3_aa: CASTDRTYEQYF
cdr3_nt: TGTGCCAGCACGGACAGAACCTACGAGCAGTACTTC

d_call: TRBD1
v_call: TRBV4-1
clone_size: few
j_call: TRBJ1-5
cdr3_aa: CASSQRTGGNQPQHF
cdr3_nt: TGCGCCAGCAGCCAGAGAACAGGGGGCAATCAGCCCCAGCATTTT

d_call: -
v_call: TRBV19
clone_size: -
j_call: TRBJ2-7
cdr3_aa: CASSMVKSYEQYF
cdr3_nt: TGTGCCAGTAGTATGGTAAAGTCCTACGAGCAGTACTTC

d_call: -
v_call: TRBV29-1
clone_size: few
j_call: TRBJ2-2
cdr3_aa: CSATTGVPNTGELFF
cdr3_nt: TGCAGCGCCACCACAGGAGTCCCCAACACCGGGGAGCTGTTTTTT

d_call: -
v_call: TRBV5-4
clone_size: few
j_call: TRBJ1-1
cdr3_aa: CASSLRQVNTEAFF
cdr3_nt: TGTGCCAGCAGCTTACGGCAGGTGAACACTGAAGCTTTCTTT

d_call: -
v_call: TRBV29-1
clone_size: few
j_call: TRBJ1-1
cdr3_aa: CSVATENTEAFF
cdr3_nt: TGCAGCGTTGCTACAGAGAACACTGAAGCTTTCTTT

d_call: -
v_call: TRBV29-1
clone_size: -
j_call: TRBJ2-2
cdr3_aa: CSVVPRGNTGELFF
cdr3_nt: TGCAGCGTTGTTCCCAGGGGAAACACCGGGGAGCTGTTTTTT

d_call: -
v_call: TRBV19
clone_size: many
j_call: TRBJ2-4
cdr3_aa: CASSPGSRLDIQYF
cdr3_nt: TGTGCCAGTAGCCCGGGCAGCAGGTTAGATATTCAGTACTTC